The present TCR beta chain was sequenced within a study of blood T cell repertoires in COVID-19. Study as a whole: T cells, B-cell-depleted T cells, or PBMCs provided the cDNA or gDNA that served as material.

The germline V gene has CDR1 LGHDT and CDR2 YNNKEL (reference sequence). Trimming shortened V by 5 bases and J by 6 bases, and 10 bases separated the two germline ends. The CDR3 is 13 amino acids. In the authors' workflow: Using reference gene primer amplification, nucleated cell counts were estimated. Profiled with immunoSEQ multiplex PCR; TCRdb holds only in-frame clones, not every one. V and J calls and clone size are given by that table; D and trimming were obtained from the DNA. The repertoire includes approximately 450,000 clones, 85% to 90% of them detected once, and around 1.1% sits in the top ten. Living in under 30 US areas, the participants were between 18 and 89 years of age. Which cohort a participant joined came from the clinical history participants gave.

The source is a man aged 25-45 years who had recovered from COVID-19. This sequence joins TRBV3-1 (or the pseudogene TRBV3-2) and TRBJ2-2, with D maybe TRBD1 (6 bases). The sequencing input was PBMCs or T cells enriched from blood (not recorded which). CDR3 in amino acids: CASSATGSGELFF. For the CDR3, the DNA is TGTGCCAGCAGCGCGACAGGATCCGGGGAGCTGTTTTTT.